This passage covers 32 T cell receptor beta chains from one sample sequenced in a study of cytomegalovirus exposure and HLA in healthy donors. Amplification used 60 Vbeta primers and 13 Jbeta primers. Libraries were prepared by immunoSEQ multiplex PCR; TCRdb keeps only in-frame clonotypes and omits some of them. The sample carries 65,000 to 95,000 clones, 78% recorded once. Sequenced sample: PBMCs. Receptor source: a male donor in good health and CMV-seropositive.

The chain links TRBV7-9 to TRBJ1-3; 8 bases fit TRBD1. V dropped 5 bases and J dropped 2; count of bases not matched to a gene: 2. Per the germline V gene, CDR1 is SEHNR and CDR2 is FQNEAQ (reference sequence). CDR3 length: 14 amino acids. The CDR3 sequence: CASSETGAGNTIYF. The CDR3, as DNA: TGTGCCAGCAGCGAGACAGGGGCTGGAAACACCATATATTTT.

The J gene is TRBJ2-5, the V gene TRBV27; 13 bases match TRBD2. The DNA end is a closer match to TRBJ2-7, so the J assignment may be wrong. The germline V gene has CDR1 MNHEY and CDR2 SMNVEV (reference sequence). This CDR3 is 17 amino acids long. The CDR3 region has the DNA TGTGCCAGCACCTCCCGGACTAGCGGGAGAAGTGGATACGAGCAGTACTTC. It yields the protein CASTSRTSGRSGYEQYF.

The sample holds a few counts of this clone. The chain joins TRBV6-1 to TRBJ1-1; TRBD1 is a possible D gene (6 bases). In germline, CDR1 is MNHNS, CDR2 SASEGT. Between the trimmed V and J ends, which lost 6 bases and 0 bases, there was a span of 14 bases. There are 15 residues in the CDR3. In DNA, the CDR3 is TGTGCCAGCAGAGGACAGTTGGCGATGAACACTGAAGCTTTCTTT. Encoded protein: CASRGQLAMNTEAFF.

The J gene is TRBJ2-7, the V gene TRBV7-2; 7 bases match TRBD1. There are 14 residues in the CDR3. J gave up 12 bases and V 5 bases, and 16 bases lay outside the gene matches. Germline V CDR1 and CDR2: SGHTA, FQGNSA. CDR3 coding DNA: TGTGCCAGCAGCGTTCCGGGACAGCCCTTTCGGCGGTACTTC. Its translation is CASSVPGQPFRRYF.

CDR3 protein: CVRSLAETGAAYNSPLHF. In DNA form, the CDR3 reads TGTGTCAGAAGCTTAGCCGAGACAGGGGCGGCCTATAATTCACCCCTCCACTTT. The genes are TRBV7-5 and TRBJ1-6; the table calls TRBD1, which could not be checked here. TRBV7-5 is given as a pseudogene. The CDR3 is made up of 18 amino acids.

The chain carries TRBV11-2 and TRBJ1-2; 9 nucleotides agree with TRBD1. Germline V CDR1 and CDR2: SGHAT, FQNNGV. V lost 2 bases and J lost 6; bases outside the gene matches: 10. This CDR3 spans 16 amino acids. The chain's CDR3 is CASSLFVTGQGDGYTF. For the CDR3, the DNA is TGTGCCAGCAGCTTATTCGTCACGGGACAGGGTGATGGCTACACCTTC.

In this sample, this clone turned up once. The chain employs TRBV6-5 and TRBJ2-7, with 9 bases that match TRBD2. This CDR3 spans 14 amino acids. Looked up from germline, CDR1 is MNHEY and CDR2 is SVGAGI. V lost 7 bases, J lost 3 bases, and 7 bases stayed unmatched. The CDR3 protein is CASTKGREGYEQYF. CDR3 DNA sequence: TGTGCCAGCACTAAGGGGCGGGAGGGCTACGAGCAGTACTTC.

The rearrangement joins TRBV7-2 to TRBJ1-2, with D uncertain. This CDR3 spans 13 amino acids. Looked up from germline, CDR1 is SGHTA and CDR2 is FQGNSA. Trimming cost V 1 base and J 4 bases, with 7 bases left between them. Here the CDR3 DNA reads TGTGCCAGCAGCTTAGTCAGTACCTATGGCTACACCTTC. As protein: CASSLVSTYGYTF.

The V gene is TRBV7-2, the J gene TRBJ1-1; D might be TRBD1 (6 bases). This CDR3 has 14 residues. V was shortened by 1 base and J by 11 bases, with 17 bases between the two germline ends. Germline V gene data show CDR1 as SGHTA and CDR2 as FQGNSA. This CDR3 reads CASSLEGENWGAFF. As DNA, the CDR3 is TGTGCCAGCAGCTTAGAGGGGGAGAACTGGGGGGCTTTCTTT.

The chain recombines TRBV4-3 with TRBJ1-1; D may be TRBD1 (6 bases). The germline V and J ends were trimmed by 2 bases and 0 bases, with 16 bases remaining between them. This CDR3 has 17 amino acids. CDR1 LGHNA and CDR2 YSLEER come from the germline V gene. Written as DNA, the CDR3 is TGCGCCAGCAGCCAAATCGCCCTGGGGGCTATGAACACTGAAGCTTTCTTT. This encodes CASSQIALGAMNTEAFF.

The chain joins TRBV28 to TRBJ2-5, with 9 bases lining up with TRBD2. V gave up 9 bases and J gave up 5 bases; unmatched junction bases: 16. Germline CDR1 MDHEN, CDR2 SYDVKM. The CDR3 has 16 amino acids. DNA for the CDR3: TGTGCCAGTAACCCAGGAGCTAGCGGGATTTGGGAGACCCAGTACTTC. It codes for CASNPGASGIWETQYF.

V usage is TRBV5-1 and J usage is TRBJ1-1; D perhaps matches TRBD1 (6 bases). The CDR3 spans 15 residues. V dropped 4 bases and J dropped 1 base, with 14 bases sitting between them. Germline assignment: CDR1 SGHRS and CDR2 YFSETQ. CDR3 region: CASSPPLTGNTEAFF. The CDR3 DNA follows: TGCGCCAGCAGCCCCCCATTGACAGGGAACACTGAAGCTTTCTTT.

This sequence joins TRBV4-1 and TRBJ2-7; possibly TRBD2 for D (6 bases). The CDR3 totals 15 residues. Trimming took 4 bases from V and 5 from J, leaving 18 bases between them. Germline V gene lookup returns CDR1 MGHRA and CDR2 YSYEKL. CDR3 region: CASSPSGGLTHEQYF. The CDR3 coding sequence is TGCGCCAGCAGCCCCTCCGGGGGACTTACGCACGAGCAGTACTTC.

The CDR3 DNA sequence: TGTGCCAGCAGTTCCATGACAGCCTTCTATGGCTACACCTTC. It specifies CASSSMTAFYGYTF. This chain uses TRBV28 with TRBJ1-2; the D gene is possibly TRBD1 (5 bases). The CDR3 is 14 residues long. Germline V gene sequence: CDR1 MDHEN, CDR2 SYDVKM. V was trimmed by 4 bases and J by 4 bases, leaving 13 bases between them.

The chain joins TRBV6-5 to TRBJ2-3; maybe TRBD2 (6 bases). Germline V gene data show CDR1 as MNHEY and CDR2 as SVGAGI. The CDR3 sequence is 14 residues long. Trimming pared 5 bases from V and 4 bases from J, leaving 13 bases between. The CDR3 sequence is CASSSGSYSDTQYF. The CDR3 region has the DNA TGTGCCAGCAGTAGCGGGTCTTATTCAGATACGCAGTATTTT.

This clone was seen just once. The chain links TRBV5-1 to TRBJ2-2; 11 bases are shared with TRBD1. CDR1 is SGHRS, CDR2 YFSETQ, per germline. The CDR3 length is 15 residues. Unmatched junction bases numbered 5, after V lost 6 bases and J lost 4 bases. CDR3 residues: CASTRTGGRTGELFF. Here the CDR3 DNA reads TGCGCCAGCACCAGGACAGGGGGCCGCACCGGGGAGCTGTTTTTT.

The chain recombines TRBV7-9 with TRBJ2-1; 8 bases align to TRBD1. CDR1 SEHNR and CDR2 FQNEAQ come from the germline V gene (reference sequence). This CDR3 comprises 16 residues. Trimming took 5 bases from V and 6 from J; bases not matched to a gene: 12. CDR3: CASSPHGQGYFNEQFF. The DNA for the CDR3 is TGTGCCAGCAGCCCCCACGGACAGGGCTATTTCAATGAGCAGTTCTTC.

V usage is TRBV25-1 and J usage is TRBJ2-7, with TRBD2 as a possible D gene (7 bases). There are 12 residues in the CDR3. V dropped 6 bases and J dropped 8 bases, with 14 bases sitting between them. In germline, CDR1 is MGHDK, CDR2 SYGVNS. The CDR3 is CASRAGARKQYF. For the CDR3, the DNA is TGTGCCAGCAGGGCGGGGGCCCGAAAGCAGTACTTC.

The V gene is TRBV9, the J gene TRBJ1-2; perhaps TRBD1 as D (6 bases). The CDR3 extends over 15 amino acids. Germline CDR1 is SGDLS and CDR2 is YYNGEE. V was shortened by 2 bases and J by 2 bases, with 13 bases between the two germline ends. The DNA for the CDR3 is TGTGCCAGCAGCGTCGGACAGAGCCAAAACTATGGCTACACCTTC. Protein: CASSVGQSQNYGYTF.

The chain is built from TRBV7-2 and TRBJ1-2, with TRBD1 matching over 9 bases. Germline trimming cut 5 bases from V and 3 bases from J; bases unmatched to any gene: 4. Germline values: CDR1 SGHTA, CDR2 FQGNSA. The CDR3 has 14 amino acids. The CDR3 nucleotides are TGTGCCAGCAGCCTGGACAGGGGATACTATGGCTACACCTTC. Translation gives CASSLDRGYYGYTF.

A single count supports this clone. CDR3 DNA: TGTGCCAGCAGCTTAACCGACGAGCAGTACTTC. This translates into CASSLTDEQYF. The chain combines TRBV7-3 with TRBJ2-7, with D uncertain. Germline V gene sequence: CDR1 SGHTA, CDR2 FQGTGA. Trimming removed 0 bases from V and 5 bases from J, with 2 bases in between. The CDR3 loop spans 11 amino acids.

This chain joins TRBV27 and TRBJ2-7, with TRBD2 identical over 11 bases. Germline V gene lookup returns CDR1 MNHEY and CDR2 SMNVEV (reference sequence). V lost 7 bases, J lost 7 bases, and 6 bases stayed unmatched. This CDR3 has 13 residues. The DNA of the CDR3 is TGTGCCAGCATTAGCGGGGGGGCAGGGGAGCAGTACTTC. Protein: CASISGGAGEQYF.

This rearrangement joins TRBV18 to TRBJ2-7, with a weak D call TRBD2 (6 bases). Per germline, CDR1 KGHSH and CDR2 LQKENI. Deletions cut 3 bases from V and 7 bases from J, with 16 bases between. The length of the CDR3 is 14 residues. The CDR3 nucleotides are TGTGCCAGCTCACCGCCCGGGACTCGCCTAGAGCAGTACTTC. This translates into CASSPPGTRLEQYF. The entire variable domain, with the rest obtained from reference TRBV18 and TRBJ2-7, is as follows: NAGVMQNPRHLVRRRGQEARLRCSPMKGHSHVYWYRQLPEEGLKFMVYLQKENIIDESGMPKERFSAEFPKEGPSILRIQQVVRGDSAAYFCASSPPGTRLEQYFGPGTRLTVT.

Of note for this clone: Distinct nucleotide sequences in the sample also encode this CDR3. The chain couples TRBV7-9 to TRBJ1-6; TRBD1 aligns across 9 bases. CDR3 length: 15 residues. Germline values: CDR1 SEHNR, CDR2 FQNEAQ (reference sequence). Trimming cost V 4 bases and J 10 bases; bases outside gene matches: 8. The CDR3 reads CASSSNRGRVSPLHF. CDR3 nucleotide sequence: TGTGCCAGCAGCTCGAACAGGGGGCGCGTCTCACCCCTCCACTTT.

CDR3 loop: CASSLGGQGYNEQFF. Written as DNA, the CDR3 is TGCGCCAGCAGCTTGGGAGGACAGGGGTACAATGAGCAGTTCTTC. V is TRBV5-1 and J is TRBJ2-1, with 9 bases fitting TRBD1. The CDR3 covers 15 residues. The germline V gene encodes CDR1 SGHRS and CDR2 YFSETQ. With V trimmed by 0 bases and J by 4 bases, 2 bases remained unmatched.

This chain links TRBV2 with TRBJ1-5, with TRBD1 matching 9 bases. After removal of 4 bases from V and 3 bases from J, the junction contained 13 bases not matched to a gene. Germline values: CDR1 SNHLY, CDR2 FYNNEI. The CDR3 is 18 amino acids. The CDR3 region has the DNA TGTGCCAGCAGTGGAGACCTTGGGACAGGGATCTTCAATCAGCCCCAGCATTTT. Residues: CASSGDLGTGIFNQPQHF.

This clone was seen once. The rearrangement uses TRBV19 and TRBJ1-2; weak D call: TRBD1 (5 bases). V lost 3 bases, J lost 2 bases, and 16 bases lay in between. Germline-derived CDR1 and CDR2 are LNHDA and SQIVND (reference sequence). There are 16 residues in the CDR3. CDR3 nucleotides: TGTGCCAGTAGTATCGGGTTAAATAGGGGCAACTATGGCTACACCTTC. It encodes CASSIGLNRGNYGYTF.

This chain connects TRBV18 to TRBJ2-7; D might be TRBD2 (5 bases). The CDR3 spans 11 residues. From germline, CDR1 is KGHSH and CDR2 LQKENI. V lost 5 bases to trimming and J lost 4 bases, with 6 bases between them. The CDR3 DNA reads TGTGCCAGCTCAGACTATTACGAGCAGTACTTC. Its protein is CASSDYYEQYF.

The chain has TRBV2 and TRBJ1-1; possibly TRBD1 for D (6 bases). Germline V lookup: CDR1 SNHLY, CDR2 FYNNEI. CDR3 length: 15 residues. Trimming cost V 8 bases and J 1 base, with 17 bases left between them. The CDR3 region is CASGVNRVGNTEAFF. The CDR3 coding sequence is TGTGCCAGCGGCGTAAACAGGGTGGGGAACACTGAAGCTTTCTTT.

In regard to this clone: Different DNA sequences within this sample yield the same CDR3. The chain uses TRBV27 and TRBJ2-5; 8 nucleotides align to TRBD2. The germline V gene has CDR1 MNHEY and CDR2 SMNVEV (reference sequence). This CDR3 spans 13 amino acids. Trimming cost V 2 bases and J 4 bases; bases outside gene matches: 0. CDR3 protein: CASSLAGGETQYF. As DNA, the CDR3 is TGTGCCAGCAGTTTAGCGGGAGGAGAGACCCAGTACTTC.

The chain recombines TRBV14 with TRBJ1-3; TRBD1 is a possible D gene (6 bases). CDR3 length equals 14 residues. Germline V gene data show CDR1 as SGHDN and CDR2 as FVKESK. Between the trimmed V and J ends, which lost 4 bases and 1 base, there was a span of 8 bases. The CDR3 bases are TGTGCCAGCAGCCTCGGGACATCTGGAAACACCATATATTTT. It is translated as CASSLGTSGNTIYF.

The chain couples TRBV5-5 to TRBJ2-7, with TRBD2 as a possible D gene (6 bases). The CDR3 runs to 15 residues. V was cut by 5 bases and J by 3 bases, with 18 bases left in between. Germline CDR1 is SGHKS and CDR2 is YYEKEE (reference sequence). The CDR3 spells CASRTPGHSGYEQYF. DNA of the CDR3: TGTGCCAGCAGAACGCCGGGCCATAGCGGCTACGAGCAGTACTTC.